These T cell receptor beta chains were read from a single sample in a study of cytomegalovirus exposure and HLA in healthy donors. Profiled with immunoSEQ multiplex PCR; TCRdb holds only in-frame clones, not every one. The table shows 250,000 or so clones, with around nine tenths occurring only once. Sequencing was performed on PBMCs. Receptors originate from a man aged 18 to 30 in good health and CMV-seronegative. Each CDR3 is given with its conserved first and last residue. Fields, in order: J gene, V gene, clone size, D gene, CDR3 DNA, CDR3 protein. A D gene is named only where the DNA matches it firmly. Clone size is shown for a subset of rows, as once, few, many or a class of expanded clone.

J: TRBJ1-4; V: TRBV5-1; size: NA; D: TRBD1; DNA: TGCGCCAGCAGCTTGAGCGGGACAGGGGAGGAAAAACTGTTTTTT; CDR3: CASSLSGTGEEKLFF
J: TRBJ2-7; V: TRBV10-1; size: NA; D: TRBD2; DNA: TGCGCCAGCAGTGAGGGCGGCGGGAGCTACGAGCAGTACTTC; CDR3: CASSEGGGSYEQYF
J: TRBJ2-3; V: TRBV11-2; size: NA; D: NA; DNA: TGTGCCAGCAGCGCAACCGGGGAAAGCAGAACTAACGCAGATACGCAGTATTTT; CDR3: CASSATGESRTNADTQYF
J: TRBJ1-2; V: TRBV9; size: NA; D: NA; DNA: TGTGCCAGCAGCGTAGCGGGCATCGGGGGGCTCTATGGCTACACCTTC; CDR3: CASSVAGIGGLYGYTF
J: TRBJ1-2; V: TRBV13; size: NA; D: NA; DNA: TGTGCCAGCAGCTACACATTTCAGGGGCCTCTCGCTAACTATGGCTACACCTTC; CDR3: CASSYTFQGPLANYGYTF
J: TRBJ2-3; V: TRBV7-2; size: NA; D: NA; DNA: TGTGCCAGCAGCTTAATTCCAGGGTCGGAAGATACGCAGTATTTT; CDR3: CASSLIPGSEDTQYF
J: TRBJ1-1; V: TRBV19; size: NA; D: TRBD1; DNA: TGTGCCATTAGACAGGGGAACACTGAAGCTTTCTTT; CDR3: CAIRQGNTEAFF
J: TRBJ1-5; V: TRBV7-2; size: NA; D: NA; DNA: TGTGCCAGCAGCTTCGAGGGAGGGCCCCAGCATTTT; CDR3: CASSFEGGPQHF
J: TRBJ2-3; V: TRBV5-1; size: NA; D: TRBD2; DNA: TGCGCCAGCAGCCCCGGGACTAGCAGCGATACGCAGTATTTT; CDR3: CASSPGTSSDTQYF
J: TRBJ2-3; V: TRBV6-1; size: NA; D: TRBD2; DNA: TGTGCCATAGTAGCGGGGGGTGGAGATACGCAGTATTTT; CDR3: CAIVAGGGDTQYF
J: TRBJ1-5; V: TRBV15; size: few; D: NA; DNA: TGTGCCACCAGCAGAGAGGAGAAGAACAATCAGCCCCAGCATTTT; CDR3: CATSREEKNNQPQHF
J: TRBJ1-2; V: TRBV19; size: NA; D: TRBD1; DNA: TGTGCCAGTAGTCCCAGACAGGGGTTGGGCTATGGCTACACCTTC; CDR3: CASSPRQGLGYGYTF
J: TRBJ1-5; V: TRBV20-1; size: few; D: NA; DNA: TGCAGTGCCGGTCAGCCCCAGCATTTT; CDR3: CSAGQPQHF
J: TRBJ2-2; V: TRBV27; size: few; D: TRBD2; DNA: TGTGCCAGCAGTTTCTTAGCGGGAACCCTGATTGACACCGGGGAGCTGTTTTTT; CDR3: CASSFLAGTLIDTGELFF
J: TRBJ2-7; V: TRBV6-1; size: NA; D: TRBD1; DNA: TGTGCCATCCGACAGGGCGGCCTCTACGAGCAGTACTTC; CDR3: CAIRQGGLYEQYF
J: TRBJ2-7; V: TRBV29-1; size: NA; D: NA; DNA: TGCAGCGTTGAAGTGATCACAGGTTCTTTACTTAACGAGCAGTACTTC; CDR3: CSVEVITGSLLNEQYF
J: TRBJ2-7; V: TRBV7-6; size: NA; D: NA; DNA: TGTGCCAGCAGCTCGTACAGGGATCTAAGGGAGCAGTACTTC; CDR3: CASSSYRDLREQYF
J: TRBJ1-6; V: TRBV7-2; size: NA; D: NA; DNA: TGTGCCTCCAAAAAAGCAGGGGCAGGGACTAATTCACCCCTCCACTTT; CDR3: CASKKAGAGTNSPLHF
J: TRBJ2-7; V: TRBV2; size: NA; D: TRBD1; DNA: TGTGCCAGCAGTGGTTGGACAGGGACGGGCTACGAGCAGTACTTC; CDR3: CASSGWTGTGYEQYF
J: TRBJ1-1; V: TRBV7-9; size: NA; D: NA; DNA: TGTGCCAGCAGCTTAGAGATGAGGGTTCGCACTGAAGCTTTCTTT; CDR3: CASSLEMRVRTEAFF
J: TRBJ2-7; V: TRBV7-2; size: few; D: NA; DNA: TGTGCCAGCAGCTTAGTAACGGGGAAGGAGCAGTACTTC; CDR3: CASSLVTGKEQYF
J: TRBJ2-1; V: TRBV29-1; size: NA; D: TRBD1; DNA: TGCAGCGTTGACTCCGGACAGGGTTCGATGCCGTTCTTC; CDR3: CSVDSGQGSMPFF
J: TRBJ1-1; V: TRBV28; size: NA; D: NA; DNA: TGTGCCAGCGGGGCTTTGATGGGGCGGAACACTGAAGCTTTCTTT; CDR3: CASGALMGRNTEAFF
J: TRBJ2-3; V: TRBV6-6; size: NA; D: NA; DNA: TGTGCCAGCAGTGGGGGGTTAAACACAGATACGCAGTATTTT; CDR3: CASSGGLNTDTQYF
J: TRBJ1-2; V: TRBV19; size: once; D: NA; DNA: TGTGCCAGTAGTACGCAGGTTTACTATGGCTACACCTTC; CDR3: CASSTQVYYGYTF
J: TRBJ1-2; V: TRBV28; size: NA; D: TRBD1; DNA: TGTGCCAGCAGTTTGCGGTCAGGGGGCGGAAAGTATGGCTACACCTTC; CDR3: CASSLRSGGGKYGYTF
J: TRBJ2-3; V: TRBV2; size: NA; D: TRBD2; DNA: TGTGCCAGCAGTCTTAGCGGGGGGTCCACAGATACGCAGTATTTT; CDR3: CASSLSGGSTDTQYF
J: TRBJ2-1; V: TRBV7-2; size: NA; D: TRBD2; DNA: TGTGCCAGCAGCTTAGAGGGACTAGCCTACAATGAGCAGTTCTTC; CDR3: CASSLEGLAYNEQFF
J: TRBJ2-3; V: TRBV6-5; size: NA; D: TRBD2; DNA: TGTGCCAGCTCGAGCGGGATCGAGGCAGATACGCAGTATTTT; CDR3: CASSSGIEADTQYF
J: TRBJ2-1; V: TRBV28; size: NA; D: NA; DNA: TGTGCCAGCAGCCCTTCCTACAATGAGCAGTTCTTC; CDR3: CASSPSYNEQFF
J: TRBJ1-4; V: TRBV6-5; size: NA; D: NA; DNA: TGTGCCAGCAGTTACGACAACGACGCAACTAATGAAAAACTGTTTTTT; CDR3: CASSYDNDATNEKLFF
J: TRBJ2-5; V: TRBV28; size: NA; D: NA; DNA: TGTGCCAGCACCGCTCGTTTAGCCCGAGAGACCCAGTACTTC; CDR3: CASTARLARETQYF
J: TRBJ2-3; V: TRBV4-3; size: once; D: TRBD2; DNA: TGCGCCAGCAGCCAAGATCTGGCGGGAGGCACAGATACGCAGTATTTT; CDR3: CASSQDLAGGTDTQYF
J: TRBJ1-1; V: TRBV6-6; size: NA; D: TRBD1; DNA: TGTGCCAGCATTCCCGGGACAGTGAACACTGAAGCTTTCTTT; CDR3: CASIPGTVNTEAFF
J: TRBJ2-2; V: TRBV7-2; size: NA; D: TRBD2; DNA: TGTGCCAGCAGCGCACTAGCGTCCAACACCGGGGAGCTGTTTTTT; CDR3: CASSALASNTGELFF
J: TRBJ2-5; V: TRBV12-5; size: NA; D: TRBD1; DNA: TGTGCTAGTACTACAGGGGTTGGGGAGACCCAGTACTTC; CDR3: CASTTGVGETQYF
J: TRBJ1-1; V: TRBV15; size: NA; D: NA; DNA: TGTGCCACCAGCAGAGCCAGGTCGAACACTGAAGCTTTCTTT; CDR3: CATSRARSNTEAFF
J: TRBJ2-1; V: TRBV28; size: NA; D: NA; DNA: TGTGCCAGCAGTTTATTGGGTGATTGGGCGGAGGGCGAGCAGTTCTTC; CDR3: CASSLLGDWAEGEQFF
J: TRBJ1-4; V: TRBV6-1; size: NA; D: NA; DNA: TGTGCCAGCATTGGAATTCAGGGGTCGGGGGAAAAACTGTTTTTT; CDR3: CASIGIQGSGEKLFF
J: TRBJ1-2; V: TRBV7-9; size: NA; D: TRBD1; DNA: TGTGCCAGCAGCCTCACAACAGGGGCTGGTGGCTACACCTTC; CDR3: CASSLTTGAGGYTF
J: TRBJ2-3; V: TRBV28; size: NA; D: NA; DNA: TGTGCCAGCAGTTCCCCGGGGGGCGCAGATACGCAGTATTTT; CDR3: CASSSPGGADTQYF
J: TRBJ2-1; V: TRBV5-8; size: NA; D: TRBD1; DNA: TGTGCCAGCAGCTCCCGGGACAGGGCCTACAATGAGCAGTTCTTC; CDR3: CASSSRDRAYNEQFF
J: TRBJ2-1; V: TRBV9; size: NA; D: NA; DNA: TGTGCCAGCAGCGTAGGAGGGCTCGCCTACAATGAGCAGTTCTTC; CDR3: CASSVGGLAYNEQFF
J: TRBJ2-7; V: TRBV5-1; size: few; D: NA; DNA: TGCGCCAGCAGCGTGGGTTCTGGGTTCGGGTACGAGCAGTACTTC; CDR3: CASSVGSGFGYEQYF
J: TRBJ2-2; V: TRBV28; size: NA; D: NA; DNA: TGTGCCAGCACCACTGGGGGGTTCATATCGGGCGGGGAGCTGTTTTTT; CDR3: CASTTGGFISGGELFF
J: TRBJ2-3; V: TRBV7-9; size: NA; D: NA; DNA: TGTGCCAGCAGTTCCGGTCCCCTAGGAGCGGGTGGGACAGATACGCAGTATTTT; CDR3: CASSSGPLGAGGTDTQYF
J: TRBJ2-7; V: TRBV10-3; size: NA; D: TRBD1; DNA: TGTGCCATCAGCCGACAGGGTTCCTACGAGCAGTACTTC; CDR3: CAISRQGSYEQYF
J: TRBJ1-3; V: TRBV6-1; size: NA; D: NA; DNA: TGTGCCAGCAGTGAATCTACTGCCTCTGGAAACACCATATATTTT; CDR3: CASSESTASGNTIYF
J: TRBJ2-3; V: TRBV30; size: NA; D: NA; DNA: TGTGCCTGGAGTGTACTCGTCGGGAATACGCAGTATTTT; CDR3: CAWSVLVGNTQYF
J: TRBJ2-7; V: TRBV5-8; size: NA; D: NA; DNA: TGTGCCAGCAGCCCACTGGCAGCGACCCCGTACTTC; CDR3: CASSPLAATPYF